The rows below give T cell receptor beta chains drawn from one sample of a study of T-cell memory formation after mild COVID-19. In TCRdb, the 5' RACE reads were re-called with MiXCR into one record per CDR3 protein. The table has fewer than 500,000 distinct CDR3 sequences, roughly 23% seen once. The specimen was PBMCs or a T cell subset sorted from them (not recorded which). These TCRs come from an adult woman who had mild COVID-19 (a few samples of this study predate the infection). Cell type and time point are not known. CDR3s include the opening cysteine and the closing phenylalanine or tryptophan. A D gene is named only where the DNA matches it firmly. Size values are once, few and many counts, or a class for expanded clones, and some rows have none.

>-|-|TRBV7-6|TRBJ1-4
TGTGCCAGCAGCTTAGCGCGGTTGGCAGTAAATGAAAAACTGTTTTTT
CASSLARLAVNEKLFF
>-|-|TRBV27|TRBJ2-7
TGTGCCAGCAGTTTAGGGGCTGCATCTGCCTACGAGCAGTACTTC
CASSLGAASAYEQYF
>few|TRBD2|TRBV7-3|TRBJ2-1
TGTGCCAGCAGTTCCAGCGGGGGGCCCCACAATGAGCAGTTCTTC
CASSSSGGPHNEQFF
>-|TRBD2|TRBV12-3/TRBV12-4|TRBJ2-1
TGTGCCAGCAGCCATGGAGCGGGGGGGCCAAATGAGCAGTTCTTC
CASSHGAGGPNEQFF
>few|-|TRBV24-1|TRBJ1-2
TGTGCCACCAGTGTCGACGGTCCGACGGGCTACACCTTC
CATSVDGPTGYTF
>-|-|TRBV3-1|TRBJ2-2
TGTGCCAGCAGCCAAGGAGACATCGGGGAGCTGTTTTTT
CASSQGDIGELFF
>-|-|TRBV6-1|TRBJ2-1
TGTGCCAGCAGTGCTAGAGCCTACAATGAGCAGTTCTTC
CASSARAYNEQFF
>-|TRBD1|TRBV7-2|TRBJ2-7
TGTGCCAGCAGCTACCGTTCATCCGGGACAGGGCCTGCCTACGAGCAGTACTTC
CASSYRSSGTGPAYEQYF
>few|TRBD1|TRBV11-1|TRBJ1-2
TGTGCCAGCAGCTTAGCACCTGGACAGGATCCTGACTATGGCTACACCTTC
CASSLAPGQDPDYGYTF
>-|TRBD2|TRBV29-1|TRBJ2-6
TGCAGCGTTGAACTAGCGGGAGGCCCTGGGGCCAACGTCCTGACTTTC
CSVELAGGPGANVLTF
>few|TRBD2|TRBV20-1|TRBJ2-1
TGCAGTGCTAGCGGACTAGCGGGGGGACTGAGCTCCTACAATGAGCAGTTCTTC
CSASGLAGGLSSYNEQFF
>few|TRBD2|TRBV12-3/TRBV12-4|TRBJ2-1
TGTGCCAGCAGAAAAACTAGCGGGAGGGGGAATGATGAGCAGTTCTTC
CASRKTSGRGNDEQFF
>few|-|TRBV11-2|TRBJ1-2
TGTGCCAGCAGCTTAGATCGTTGGGGGGCGGCTAACTATGGCTACACCTTC
CASSLDRWGAANYGYTF
>few|TRBD1|TRBV24-1|TRBJ2-1
TGTGCCACCAGTGATTCTTCGGGACAGGAGTACAATGAGCAGTTCTTC
CATSDSSGQEYNEQFF
>-|-|TRBV7-9|TRBJ2-7
TGTGCCAGCAGCTTATTAGGTGGGGGGCTCAGCGAGCAGTACTTC
CASSLLGGGLSEQYF
>few|-|TRBV3-1|TRBJ2-7
TGTGCCAGCAGCGAGGACCGAGGGACTGGCAGCGAGCAGTACTTC
CASSEDRGTGSEQYF
>-|-|TRBV12-3/TRBV12-4|TRBJ2-3
TGTGCCAGCAGCTGGGGGGGGCTGGGCACAGATACGCAGTATTTT
CASSWGGLGTDTQYF
>-|-|TRBV7-9|TRBJ2-7
TGTGCCAGCAGCACGAGCCGGGACCATCATTACGAGCAGTACTTC
CASSTSRDHHYEQYF
>few|TRBD1|TRBV30|TRBJ2-7
TGTGCCTGGAGTTCCGGGACAGGGGACTACGAGCAGTACTTC
CAWSSGTGDYEQYF
>few|TRBD1|TRBV4-3|TRBJ2-1
TGCGCCAGCAGCCCAAGGTCCGAGGGACAGGTTGACAATGAGCAGTTCTTC
CASSPRSEGQVDNEQFF
>-|-|TRBV18|TRBJ2-1
TGTGCCAGCTCACCACCTACAGCCCGTCTTAGCGGCCATGAGCAGTTCTTC
CASSPPTARLSGHEQFF
>-|TRBD1|TRBV10-3|TRBJ2-5
TGTGCCATCAGTGAGGGGCAGGGGGCGCCTGAGACCCAGTACTTC
CAISEGQGAPETQYF
>few|TRBD1|TRBV20-1|TRBJ2-1
TGCAGTGCCGTACCTGGGACAGGGGGCAGGAATGAGCAGTTCTTC
CSAVPGTGGRNEQFF
>-|-|TRBV5-5|TRBJ1-5
TGTGCCAGCAGCTTGCTTCCCAGTACCTATAGCAATCAGCCCCAGCATTTT
CASSLLPSTYSNQPQHF
>-|TRBD2|TRBV12-3/TRBV12-4|TRBJ2-4
TGTGCCAGCAGTTTACAGGGAGGGAGAAACATTCAGTACTTC
CASSLQGGRNIQYF
>-|-|TRBV9|TRBJ2-7
TGTGACAGCAGCGTCGGCGGGGTTTCCTACGAGCAGTACTTC
CDSSVGGVSYEQYF
>-|-|TRBV24-1|TRBJ1-1
TGTGCCACCAGTGATTTACTTTGGGGAGAAGCTTTCTTT
CATSDLLWGEAFF
>few|-|TRBV7-9|TRBJ1-4
TGTGCCAGCAGCTTAGTCGGCAGGGGCACAACTAATGAAAAACTGTTTTTT
CASSLVGRGTTNEKLFF
>-|-|TRBV15|TRBJ1-1
TGTGCCACCAGTACCGTGAACACTGAAGCTTTCTTT
CATSTVNTEAFF
>-|TRBD2|TRBV29-1|TRBJ2-7
TGCAGCGTTGGGACTAGCGGGGCCTACGAGCAGTACTTC
CSVGTSGAYEQYF
>-|TRBD1|TRBV7-2|TRBJ2-5
TGTGCCAGCAGCCTCCTCGACAGGGGGAAACAAGAGACCCAGTACTTC
CASSLLDRGKQETQYF
>few|TRBD2|TRBV7-9|TRBJ2-1
TGTGCCAGCAGCTTAGTTGTCGGGAGGGCCGGCGAGCAGTTCTTC
CASSLVVGRAGEQFF
>-|-|TRBV6-5|TRBJ1-1
TGTGCCAGCAGTTACTCGATTCCGGGTTGGAGGGCTTTCTTT
CASSYSIPGWRAFF
>few|-|TRBV4-2|TRBJ1-2
TGTGCCAGCAGCCAAGAACTGTATGGCTACACCTTC
CASSQELYGYTF
>few|TRBD1|TRBV5-6|TRBJ1-1
TGTGCCAGCAGCTTTTGGACAGGGTCGGGGAACACTGAAGCTTTCTTT
CASSFWTGSGNTEAFF
>-|TRBD2|TRBV7-2|TRBJ2-1
TGTGCCAGCAGCACCACTAGCGGGAGGGCTGGTGAGCAGTTCTTC
CASSTTSGRAGEQFF
>-|-|TRBV20-1|TRBJ2-5
TGCAGTGCTAGAGCCAGCCAAGAGACCCAGTACTTC
CSARASQETQYF
>-|TRBD1|TRBV29-1|TRBJ2-1
TGCAGCGCTGGTCAGGGGGTGCTTTCAGATGAGCAGTTCTTC
CSAGQGVLSDEQFF
>few|-|TRBV9|TRBJ2-2
TGTGCCAGCAGCTCCCGGACAGCAAGGAACACCGGGGAGCTGTTTTTT
CASSSRTARNTGELFF
>-|-|TRBV24-1|TRBJ2-1
TGTGCCACCAGTGATTTGTCGGGGGATGAGCAGTTCTTC
CATSDLSGDEQFF
>-|-|TRBV14|TRBJ2-7
TGTGCCAGCAGCCAATTGGCGGGACAGTTCATATCCGAGCAGTACTTC
CASSQLAGQFISEQYF
>few|TRBD2|TRBV9|TRBJ2-3
TGTGCCAGCAGCGTAGCAGGGGGACTAGCGGGGGCGGCTACGCAGTATTTT
CASSVAGGLAGAATQYF
>-|TRBD2|TRBV7-9|TRBJ2-3
TGTGCCAGCAGCCGACTAGCGGGTAATCGAGCAGATACGCAGTATTTT
CASSRLAGNRADTQYF
>few|-|TRBV2|TRBJ2-1
TGTGCCAGCAGTGAGGAGGCGTGGGGATCCTCCTACAATGAGCAGTTCTTC
CASSEEAWGSSYNEQFF
>-|-|TRBV20-1|TRBJ1-5
TGCAGTGCTCCGCCGGCAGGGAGCTGGGATCAGCCCCAGCATTTT
CSAPPAGSWDQPQHF
>-|-|TRBV7-6|TRBJ1-5
TGTGCCAGCAGCTTAGCGGGGACAAGCAATCAGCCCCAGCATTTT
CASSLAGTSNQPQHF
>-|-|TRBV5-6|TRBJ2-5
TGTGCCAGCAGCTTGCCGACAGAGTACCAAGAGACCCAGTACTTC
CASSLPTEYQETQYF
>-|-|TRBV12-3/TRBV12-4|TRBJ2-7
TGTGCCAGCAGTTTCTTTGGGGCTGGCTACGAGCAGTACTTC
CASSFFGAGYEQYF
>-|-|TRBV15|TRBJ1-1
TGTGCCACCAGCCTCCTACAGGGACGCACTGAAGCTTTCTTT
CATSLLQGRTEAFF
>-|-|TRBV6-5|TRBJ2-1
TGTGCCAGCAGTTACGAGGGAGCCTACTACAATGAGCAGTTCTTC
CASSYEGAYYNEQFF
>few|TRBD2|TRBV7-9|TRBJ2-1
TGTGCCAGCAGCTTAGCAGCGGGAGATGAGCAGTTCTTC
CASSLAAGDEQFF
>-|-|TRBV11-2|TRBJ2-3
TGTGCCAGCTTCTCCCATCCAGATACGCAGTATTTT
CASFSHPDTQYF
>-|TRBD2|TRBV9|TRBJ2-2
TGTGCCAGCAGAGGGAGCGGGGGTAACACCGGGGAGCTGTTTTTT
CASRGSGGNTGELFF
>few|TRBD1|TRBV7-9|TRBJ2-1
TGTGCCAGCAGCTTAGAGGGACAGGGGAGGCATGAGCAGTTCTTC
CASSLEGQGRHEQFF
>few|TRBD2|TRBV29-1|TRBJ2-3
TGCAGCGTTGAGGGACTAGCCTCAATCACAGATACGCAGTATTTT
CSVEGLASITDTQYF
>-|TRBD1|TRBV3-1|TRBJ1-4
TGTGCCAGCAGCCGACGCGGACAGGCGCCATCTCTGTTTTTT
CASSRRGQAPSLFF
>few|TRBD2|TRBV24-1|TRBJ2-1
TGTGCCACCAGTGATTCCGCAGGGAAATGGGCTAGCGGGAGTCTGAATGAGCAGTTCTTC
CATSDSAGKWASGSLNEQFF
>-|TRBD2|TRBV7-2|TRBJ2-1
TGTGCCAGCAGCTTACGGCTAGCGGGAGCTAATGAGCAGTTCTTC
CASSLRLAGANEQFF
>-|TRBD1|TRBV15|TRBJ1-4
TGTGCCACCAGCAGAGATGACAGGGGAGGTGAAAAACTGTTTTTT
CATSRDDRGGEKLFF
>few|-|TRBV5-1|TRBJ1-2
TGCGCCAGCAGCTTGGCCTGGACGGAAGACTATGGCTACACCTTC
CASSLAWTEDYGYTF